This entry lists 28 T cell receptor beta chains sequenced from one sample in a study of CD8+ T cells in alopecia areata. Reverse transcription of extracted RNA yielded cDNA, which provided the sequencing template. The method was immunoSEQ multiplex PCR; TCRdb's version includes in-frame clones alone and lacks a portion of them. Altogether about 160,000 clones are present, 50% to 70% being singletons, with the ten largest covering 0.9% to 1%. As to treatment: oral pan-JAK inhibitor, 5-10 mg twice daily. Sequenced material: CD4+ T cells sorted from blood, taken at week 4, from a patient treated with tofacitinib. Source of these receptors: a human donor with alopecia areata.

The chain has TRBV7-2 and TRBJ1-6, with D possibly TRBD1 on 5 matching bases. There are 15 residues in the CDR3. V lost 6 bases and J lost 9, with 18 bases in between. Germline lookup yields CDR1 SGHTA and CDR2 FQGNSA. The CDR3 DNA reads TGTGCCAGCAGGGACATGTGGGGAGGGAGTTCACCCCTCCACTTT. It codes for CASRDMWGGSSPLHF.

This sequence joins TRBV9 and TRBJ2-3; D gene ambiguous. V gave up 4 bases and J gave up 4 bases, with 10 bases separating them. Germline V gene data show CDR1 as SGDLS and CDR2 as YYNGEE. The CDR3 has 13 residues. CDR3 sequence: CASSFGFPDTQYF. In nucleotides, the CDR3 is TGTGCCAGCAGCTTTGGATTCCCAGATACGCAGTATTTT. The variable domain in full, completed from reference TRBV9 and TRBJ2-3, reads DSGVTQTPKHLITATGQRVTLRCSPRSGDLSVYWYQQSLDQGLQFLIQYYNGEERAKGNILERFSAQQFPDLHSELNLSSLELGDSALYFCASSFGFPDTQYFGPGTRLTVL.

A single count supports this clone. This chain links TRBV29-1 with TRBJ1-4; tentative D call: TRBD1 (5 bases). The germline gives CDR1 SQVTM, CDR2 ANQGSEA. Trimming shortened V by 7 bases and J by 4 bases, and 13 bases separated the two germline ends. CDR3 length: 13 residues. DNA for the CDR3: TGCAGCGCTACAGGAAACATTAATGAAAAACTGTTTTTT. This gives the protein CSATGNINEKLFF. The variable domain in full, completed from reference TRBV29-1 and TRBJ1-4, reads SAVISQKPSRDICQRGTSLTIQCQVDSQVTMMFWYRQQPGQSLTLIATANQGSEATYESGFVIDKFPISRPNLTFSTLTVSNMSPEDSSIYLCSATGNINEKLFFGSGTQLSVL.

The chain recombines TRBV29-1 with TRBJ1-4; D is undetermined. The CDR3 consists of 13 residues. Looked up from germline, CDR1 is SQVTM and CDR2 is ANQGSEA. V was pared by 4 bases and J by 4 bases, with 10 bases between. The CDR3, as DNA: TGCAGCGTTGGTGGACGGAGTAATGAAAAACTGTTTTTT. Translation: CSVGGRSNEKLFF.

The J gene is TRBJ1-6, the V gene TRBV9; unclear D gene. V was trimmed by 6 bases and J by 10 bases, leaving 20 bases between them. Germline values: CDR1 SGDLS, CDR2 YYNGEE. This CDR3 region has 15 residues. CDR3 in amino acids: CASNPNPEPGSPLHF. The CDR3 DNA reads as TGTGCCAGCAACCCCAACCCCGAACCGGGCTCACCCCTCCACTTT.

This clone was counted only a few times. The CDR3 DNA reads TGTGCCAGCAGCGCCCCCGGGCCAAAGGGTCAGCCCCAGCATTTT. Translating gives CASSAPGPKGQPQHF. This chain uses TRBV7-9 with TRBJ1-5; D is uncertain. V was pared by 5 bases and J by 6 bases, with 17 bases between. The germline gives CDR1 SEHNR, CDR2 FQNEAQ (reference sequence). The CDR3 totals 15 residues.

The chain combines TRBV5-1 with TRBJ1-1, with D perhaps TRBD1 (5 bases). Germline V gene sequence: CDR1 SGHRS, CDR2 YFSETQ. Deletions cut 6 bases from V and 3 bases from J, with 15 bases between. This CDR3 has 14 residues. CDR3 in DNA: TGCGCCAGCACCCAAGGGACGGCCTACACTGAAGCTTTCTTT. Its translation: CASTQGTAYTEAFF.

This chain uses TRBV6-5 with TRBJ1-6; D ambiguous. CDR1 is MNHEY, CDR2 SVGAGI, per germline. The V and J ends lost 1 base and 5 bases respectively, with 12 bases between them. The CDR3 consists of 16 residues. The CDR3 DNA reads TGTGCCAGCAGTTACTTGCCCCTTGATGATAATTCACCCCTCCACTTT. This translates into CASSYLPLDDNSPLHF.

The rearrangement uses TRBV30 and TRBJ1-5; perhaps TRBD1 as D (5 bases). Trimming removed 1 base from V and 0 bases from J, with 10 bases in between. The CDR3 runs to 15 residues. Germline V gene sequence: CDR1 GTSNPN, CDR2 SVGIG (reference sequence). The DNA of the CDR3 is TGTGCCTGGAGTGCGGACACCTATAGCAATCAGCCCCAGCATTTT. This sequence encodes CAWSADTYSNQPQHF. The complete variable domain, with remaining parts taken from reference TRBV30 and TRBJ1-5, reads SQTIHQWPATLVQPVGSPLSLECTVEGTSNPNLYWYRQAAGRGLQLLFYSVGIGQISSEVPQNLSASRPQDRQFILSSKKLLLSDSGFYLCAWSADTYSNQPQHFGDGTRLSIL.

This clone was recorded a few times. This chain links TRBV7-9 with TRBJ1-6; 9 bases line up with TRBD1. V was pared by 6 bases and J by 10 bases, with 7 bases of the junction left unmatched. Germline lookup yields CDR1 SEHNR and CDR2 FQNEAQ (reference sequence). The CDR3 loop spans 14 amino acids. The CDR3 loop reads CASSPGTGRSPLHF. The CDR3 DNA follows: TGTGCCAGCAGTCCAGGGACAGGGAGGTCACCCCTCCACTTT.

V is TRBV6-5 and J is TRBJ1-1; the match to TRBD1 covers 9 bases. Trimming took 7 bases from V and 3 from J; bases not matched to a gene: 3. CDR1 and CDR2 from the germline V gene are MNHEY and SVGAGI. The CDR3 contains 13 residues. The CDR3 coding sequence is TGTGCCAGCATTGGACAGGGGTACACTGAAGCTTTCTTT. Translated: CASIGQGYTEAFF.

The chain couples TRBV30 to TRBJ1-5, with no clear D. This CDR3 has 14 residues. Trimming pared 2 bases from V and 1 base from J, leaving 9 bases between. CDR1 and CDR2 (germline): GTSNPN, SVGIG (reference sequence). In DNA form, the CDR3 reads TGTGCCTGGAGTCCTCCATGGAGCAATCAGCCCCAGCATTTT. Its translation is CAWSPPWSNQPQHF. The full variable domain, completed using reference TRBV30 and TRBJ1-5, is SQTIHQWPATLVQPVGSPLSLECTVEGTSNPNLYWYRQAAGRGLQLLFYSVGIGQISSEVPQNLSASRPQDRQFILSSKKLLLSDSGFYLCAWSPPWSNQPQHFGDGTRLSIL.

This clone was counted a few times. The chain has TRBV7-8 and TRBJ1-2; tentative D call: TRBD1 (5 bases). Trimming removed 5 bases at V and 2 bases at J, with 12 bases between. The CDR3 contains 14 residues. CDR1 is SGHVS and CDR2 is FQNEAQ in the germline V gene. CDR3 sequence: CASSPRQTNYGYTF. The CDR3 DNA reads as TGTGCCAGCAGCCCGAGACAGACAAACTATGGCTACACCTTC.

This clone is a singleton in its sample. V is TRBV30 and J is TRBJ2-5; TRBD2 matches at 10 bases. Germline V gene sequence: CDR1 GTSNPN, CDR2 SVGIG (reference sequence). V lost 3 bases and J lost 5; bases outside the gene matches: 3. The length of the CDR3 is 13 residues. CDR3 sequence (DNA): TGTGCCTGGAGCCTAGCGGGGGCGGAGACCCAGTACTTC. Protein: CAWSLAGAETQYF.

The chain has TRBV7-9 and TRBJ1-1; D may be TRBD1 (6 bases). Germline values: CDR1 SEHNR, CDR2 FQNEAQ (reference sequence). V was trimmed by 4 bases and J by 3 bases, leaving 9 bases between them. The CDR3 runs 13 residues. The CDR3 DNA follows: TGTGCCAGCAGCTGGACAGTGGACACTGAAGCTTTCTTT. Its protein product is CASSWTVDTEAFF.

The V call is TRBV20-1, the J call TRBJ2-5, with D perhaps TRBD2 (6 bases). Per the germline V gene, CDR1 is DFQATT and CDR2 is SNEGSKA (reference sequence). CDR3 length equals 11 residues. The CDR3 DNA reads TGCAGCCTCGGGGGAACAGAGACCCAGTACTTC. Translating it yields CSLGGTETQYF.

The rearrangement uses TRBV29-1 and TRBJ2-1; no clear D. Trimming pared 7 bases from V and 0 bases from J, leaving 16 bases between. This CDR3 comprises 15 residues. In germline, CDR1 is SQVTM, CDR2 ANQGSEA. Written as DNA, the CDR3 is TGCAGCGCCTTGACTGTACCGAGCTCCTACAATGAGCAGTTCTTC. It encodes CSALTVPSSYNEQFF.

The V gene is TRBV29-1, the J gene TRBJ2-5; D is uncertain. Germline loops: CDR1 SQVTM, CDR2 ANQGSEA. V shed 1 base and J shed 5 bases, with 11 bases lying between them. This CDR3 contains 13 residues. CDR3 region: CSVEGNAVETQYF. Here the CDR3 DNA reads TGCAGCGTTGAAGGGAATGCCGTGGAGACCCAGTACTTC.

This clone came up once. This chain uses TRBV5-1 with TRBJ2-3, with 11 positions matching TRBD1. Trimming cost V 4 bases and J 2 bases; bases outside gene matches: 6. The CDR3 is 16 residues long. Per germline, CDR1 SGHRS and CDR2 YFSETQ. The CDR3 protein is CASSSGTGGPTDTQYF. The CDR3 DNA follows: TGCGCCAGCAGCAGCGGGACAGGGGGTCCCACAGATACGCAGTATTTT.

The chain couples TRBV30 to TRBJ2-5; unclear D gene. Germline values: CDR1 GTSNPN, CDR2 SVGIG (reference sequence). The CDR3 has 12 amino acids. The V and J ends lost 1 base and 5 bases respectively, with 8 bases between them. The CDR3 protein is CAWSARVETQYF. CDR3 nucleotide sequence: TGTGCCTGGAGTGCACGGGTTGAGACCCAGTACTTC.

V and J are TRBV4-3 and TRBJ1-4; D not certain. The CDR3 covers 15 residues. V dropped 0 bases and J dropped 8 bases, with 13 bases sitting between them. Germline V lookup: CDR1 LGHNA, CDR2 YSLEER. This CDR3 is CASSQDGRLGEKLFF. The CDR3 nucleotides read TGCGCCAGCAGCCAAGACGGGCGGTTGGGGGAAAAACTGTTTTTT.

This clone was counted only a few times. The chain couples TRBV6-6 to TRBJ1-5, with 9 bases matching TRBD1. The V segment lost 7 bases and the J segment 0 bases; nucleotides outside the gene matches: 7. The CDR3 extends over 16 amino acids. Germline V gene lookup returns CDR1 MNHNY and CDR2 SVGAGI (reference sequence). The CDR3 coding sequence is TGTGCCAGCACTCGGGACAGGGCCTATAGCAATCAGCCCCAGCATTTT. As protein: CASTRDRAYSNQPQHF.

This clone has a handful of counts. The chain links TRBV29-1 to TRBJ2-1, with TRBD1 identical over 10 bases. The trim removed 5 bases at V and 7 bases at J, leaving 2 bases unmatched. CDR3 size: 12 residues. CDR1 is SQVTM, CDR2 ANQGSEA, per germline. The CDR3 protein is CSVRQGANEQFF. For the CDR3, the DNA is TGCAGCGTTCGACAGGGGGCAAATGAGCAGTTCTTC.

The table lists this clone with a few counts. This rearrangement joins TRBV29-1 to TRBJ2-5; D gene uncertain. V lost 4 bases and J 2 bases, leaving 17 bases between the germline ends. The CDR3 loop spans 15 amino acids. In germline, CDR1 is SQVTM, CDR2 ANQGSEA. The chain's CDR3 is CSVVIPEVSQETQYF. In DNA form, the CDR3 reads TGCAGCGTTGTAATTCCAGAAGTATCACAAGAGACCCAGTACTTC.

This chain joins TRBV7-3 and TRBJ2-7, with 11 nucleotides matching TRBD2. The CDR3 sequence is 21 residues long. After removal of 5 bases from V and 4 bases from J, the junction contained 25 bases not matched to a gene. Germline V gene data show CDR1 as SGHTA and CDR2 as FQGTGA. DNA of the CDR3: TGTGCCAGCAGCCTAATGGGACTAGCGGTAAAGGGGGGGACCTCCGTGTACGAGCAGTACTTC. It yields the protein CASSLMGLAVKGGTSVYEQYF.

The chain uses TRBV9 and TRBJ1-3; possible D gene TRBD1, 5 bases. The V gene's germline CDR1 is SGDLS and CDR2 YYNGEE. This CDR3 spans 15 amino acids. V lost 2 bases, J lost 9 bases, and 18 bases lay in between. CDR3 coding DNA: TGTGCCAGCAGCGTCAACCCCGGGGACCCGGGCACCATATATTTT. It codes for CASSVNPGDPGTIYF. Based on the CDR3 plus reference TRBV9 and TRBJ1-3, the full variable domain is DSGVTQTPKHLITATGQRVTLRCSPRSGDLSVYWYQQSLDQGLQFLIQYYNGEERAKGNILERFSAQQFPDLHSELNLSSLELGDSALYFCASSVNPGDPGTIYFGEGSWLTVV.

J is TRBJ2-7 and V is TRBV7-2; TRBD1 is a possible D gene (5 bases). CDR3 size: 14 residues. The germline V gene encodes CDR1 SGHTA and CDR2 FQGNSA. Trimming took off 1 base at V and 4 bases at J, with 11 bases between the two ends. The CDR3 bases are TGTGCCAGCAGCTTAGACCAGGGAAGTTACGAGCAGTACTTC. Amino acids: CASSLDQGSYEQYF.

In its sample, this clone was seen a few times. This rearrangement joins TRBV6-1 to TRBJ2-6, with D hard to call. The CDR3 contains 15 residues. V lost 2 bases and J 4 bases, leaving 9 bases between the germline ends. Germline assignment: CDR1 MNHNS and CDR2 SASEGT. CDR3 bases: TGTGCCAGCAGTGAACTCCTAATCGGGGCCAACGTCCTGACTTTC. This codes for CASSELLIGANVLTF.